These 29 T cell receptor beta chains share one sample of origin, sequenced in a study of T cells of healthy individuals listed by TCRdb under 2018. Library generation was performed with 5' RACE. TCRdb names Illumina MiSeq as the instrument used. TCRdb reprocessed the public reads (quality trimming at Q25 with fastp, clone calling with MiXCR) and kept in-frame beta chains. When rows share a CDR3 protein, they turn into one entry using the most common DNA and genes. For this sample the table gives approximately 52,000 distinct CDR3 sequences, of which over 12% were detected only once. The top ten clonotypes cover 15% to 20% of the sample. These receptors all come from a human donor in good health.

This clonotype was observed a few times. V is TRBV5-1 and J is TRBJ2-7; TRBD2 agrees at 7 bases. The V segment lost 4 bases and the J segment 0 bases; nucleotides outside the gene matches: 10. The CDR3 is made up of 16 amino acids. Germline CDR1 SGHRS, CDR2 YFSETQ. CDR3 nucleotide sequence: TGCGCCAGCAGCCTGGGCCTAGCGGAGAACTCCTACGAGCAGTACTTC. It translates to CASSLGLAENSYEQYF.

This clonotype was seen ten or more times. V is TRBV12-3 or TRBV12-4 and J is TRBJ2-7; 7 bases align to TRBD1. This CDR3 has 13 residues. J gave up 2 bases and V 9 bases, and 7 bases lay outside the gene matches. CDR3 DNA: TGTGCCAGTACCTTTCAGGGGGCCTACGAGCAGTACTTC. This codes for CASTFQGAYEQYF.

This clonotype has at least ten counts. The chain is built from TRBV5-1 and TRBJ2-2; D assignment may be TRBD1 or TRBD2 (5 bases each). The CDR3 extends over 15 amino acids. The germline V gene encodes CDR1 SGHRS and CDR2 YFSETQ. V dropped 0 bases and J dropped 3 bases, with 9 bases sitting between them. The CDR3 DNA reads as TGCGCCAGCAGCTTGGACGGGACGTACACCGGGGAGCTGTTTTTT. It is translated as CASSLDGTYTGELFF.

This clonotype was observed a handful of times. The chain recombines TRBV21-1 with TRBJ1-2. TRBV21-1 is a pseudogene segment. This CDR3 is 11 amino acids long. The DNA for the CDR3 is TGTGCCAGCTGCAGTGTGCATGGCTACACCTTC. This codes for CASCSVHGYTF.

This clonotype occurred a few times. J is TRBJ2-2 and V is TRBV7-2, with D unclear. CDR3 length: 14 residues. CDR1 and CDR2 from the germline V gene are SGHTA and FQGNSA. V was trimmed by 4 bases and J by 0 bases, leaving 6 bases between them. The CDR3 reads CASSSAANTGELFF. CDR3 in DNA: TGTGCCAGCAGCTCCGCTGCGAACACCGGGGAGCTGTTTTTT.

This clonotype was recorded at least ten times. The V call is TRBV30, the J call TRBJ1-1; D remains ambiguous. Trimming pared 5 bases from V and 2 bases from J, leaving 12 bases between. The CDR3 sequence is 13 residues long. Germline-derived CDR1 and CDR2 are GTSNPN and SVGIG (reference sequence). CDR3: CAWAAGLNTEAFF. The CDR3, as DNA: TGTGCCTGGGCGGCGGGTTTAAACACTGAAGCTTTCTTT. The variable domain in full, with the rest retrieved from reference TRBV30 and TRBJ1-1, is SQTIHQWPATLVQPVGSPLSLECTVEGTSNPNLYWYRQAAGRGLQLLFYSVGIGQISSEVPQNLSASRPQDRQFILSSKKLLLSDSGFYLCAWAAGLNTEAFFGQGTRLTVV.

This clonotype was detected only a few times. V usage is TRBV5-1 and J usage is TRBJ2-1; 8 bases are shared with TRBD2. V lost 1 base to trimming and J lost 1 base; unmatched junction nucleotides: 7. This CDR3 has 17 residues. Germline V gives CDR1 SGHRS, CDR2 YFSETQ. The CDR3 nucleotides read TGCGCCAGCAGCTTGCAAACCGGGACTAGGTCCTACAATGAGCAGTTCTTC. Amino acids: CASSLQTGTRSYNEQFF.

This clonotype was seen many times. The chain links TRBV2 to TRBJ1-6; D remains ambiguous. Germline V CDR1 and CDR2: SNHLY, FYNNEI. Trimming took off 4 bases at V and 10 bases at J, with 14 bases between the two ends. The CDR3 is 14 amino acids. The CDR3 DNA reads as TGTGCCAGCAGTGGAAATCCTTCGGGGTCACCCCTCCACTTT. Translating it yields CASSGNPSGSPLHF.

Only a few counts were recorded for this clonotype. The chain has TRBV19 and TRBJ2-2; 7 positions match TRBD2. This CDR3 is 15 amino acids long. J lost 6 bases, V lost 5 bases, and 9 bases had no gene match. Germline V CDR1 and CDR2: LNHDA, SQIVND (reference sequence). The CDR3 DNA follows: TGTGCCAGTAGTTTTAGCGGGCCCACGGCCGGGGAGCTGTTTTTT. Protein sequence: CASSFSGPTAGELFF.

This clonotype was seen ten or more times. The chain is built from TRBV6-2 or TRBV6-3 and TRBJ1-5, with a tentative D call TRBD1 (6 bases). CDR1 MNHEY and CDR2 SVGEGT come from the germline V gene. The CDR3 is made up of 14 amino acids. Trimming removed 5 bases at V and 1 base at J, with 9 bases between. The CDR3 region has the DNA TGTGCCAGCAGTGAGGGGGGGAGCAATCAGCCCCAGCATTTT. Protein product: CASSEGGSNQPQHF.

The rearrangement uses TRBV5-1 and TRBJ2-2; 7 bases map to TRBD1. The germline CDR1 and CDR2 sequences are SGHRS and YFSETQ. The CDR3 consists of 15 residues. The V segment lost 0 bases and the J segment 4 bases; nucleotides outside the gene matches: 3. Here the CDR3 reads CASSLGQGATGELFF. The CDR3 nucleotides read TGCGCCAGCAGCTTGGGACAGGGTGCCACCGGGGAGCTGTTTTTT.

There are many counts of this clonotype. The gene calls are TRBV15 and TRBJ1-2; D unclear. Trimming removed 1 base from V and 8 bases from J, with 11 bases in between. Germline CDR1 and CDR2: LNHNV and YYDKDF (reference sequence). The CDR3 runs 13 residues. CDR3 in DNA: TGTGCCACCAGCAGAGGAGTAGGGATCGGCTACACCTTC. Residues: CATSRGVGIGYTF.

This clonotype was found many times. CDR3 DNA sequence: TGTGCCAGCAGCCCCGTTGAGAACACTGAAGCTTTCTTT. It encodes CASSPVENTEAFF. The chain combines TRBV7-7 with TRBJ1-1; no firm D call. The CDR3 is 13 amino acids. V lost 5 bases and J 1 base, leaving 8 bases between the germline ends. Germline assignment: CDR1 SSHAT and CDR2 FNYEAQ (reference sequence). Combining the CDR3 with reference TRBV7-7 and TRBJ1-1 gives the whole variable domain GAGVSQSPRYKVTKRGQDVTLRCDPISSHATLYWYQQALGQGPEFLTYFNYEAQPDKSGLPSDRFSAERPEGSISTLTIQRTEQRDSAMYRCASSPVENTEAFFGQGTRLTVV.

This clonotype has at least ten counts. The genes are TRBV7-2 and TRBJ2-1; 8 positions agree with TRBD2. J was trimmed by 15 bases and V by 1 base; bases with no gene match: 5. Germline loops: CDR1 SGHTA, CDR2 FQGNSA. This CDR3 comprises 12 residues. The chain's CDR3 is CASSLVAGISFF. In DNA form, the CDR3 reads TGTGCCAGCAGCTTAGTAGCGGGAATATCGTTCTTC.

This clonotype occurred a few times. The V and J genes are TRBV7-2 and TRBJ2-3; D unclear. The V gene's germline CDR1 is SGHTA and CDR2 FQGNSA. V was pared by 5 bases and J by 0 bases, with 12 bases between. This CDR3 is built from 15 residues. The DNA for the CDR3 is TGTGCCAGCAGCCCTCGGCCGGCTAGCACAGATACGCAGTATTTT. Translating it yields CASSPRPASTDTQYF. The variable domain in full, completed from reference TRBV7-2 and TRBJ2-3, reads GAGVSQSPSNKVTEKGKDVELRCDPISGHTALYWYRQSLGQGLEFLIYFQGNSAPDKSGLPSDRFSAERTGGSVSTLTIQRTQQEDSAVYLCASSPRPASTDTQYFGPGTRLTVL.

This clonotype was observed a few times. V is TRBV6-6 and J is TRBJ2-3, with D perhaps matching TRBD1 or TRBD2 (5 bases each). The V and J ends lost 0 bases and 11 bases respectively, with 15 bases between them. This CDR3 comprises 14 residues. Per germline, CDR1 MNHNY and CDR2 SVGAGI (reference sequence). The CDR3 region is CASSYSGGSGQQYF. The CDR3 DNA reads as TGTGCCAGCAGTTACTCGGGCGGCAGCGGACAGCAGTATTTT.

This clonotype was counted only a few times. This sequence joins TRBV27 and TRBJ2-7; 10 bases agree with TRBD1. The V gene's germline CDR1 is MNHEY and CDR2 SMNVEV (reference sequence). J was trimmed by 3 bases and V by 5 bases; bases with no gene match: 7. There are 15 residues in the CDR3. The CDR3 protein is CASSPGTGVVYEQYF. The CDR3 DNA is TGTGCCAGCAGTCCTGGGACAGGGGTCGTCTACGAGCAGTACTTC.

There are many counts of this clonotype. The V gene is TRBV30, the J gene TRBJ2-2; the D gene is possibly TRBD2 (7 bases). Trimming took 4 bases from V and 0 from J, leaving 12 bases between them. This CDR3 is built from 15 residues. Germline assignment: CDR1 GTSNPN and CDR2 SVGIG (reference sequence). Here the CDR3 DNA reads TGTGCCTGGAATCGCGGGGGCCCGAACACCGGGGAGCTGTTTTTT. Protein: CAWNRGGPNTGELFF.

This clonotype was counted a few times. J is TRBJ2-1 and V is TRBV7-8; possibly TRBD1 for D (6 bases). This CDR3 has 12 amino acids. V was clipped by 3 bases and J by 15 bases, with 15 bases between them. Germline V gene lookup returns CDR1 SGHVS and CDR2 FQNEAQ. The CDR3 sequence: CASSLPGTRGFF. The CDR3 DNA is TGTGCCAGCAGCTTGCCCGGGACACGTGGGTTCTTC.

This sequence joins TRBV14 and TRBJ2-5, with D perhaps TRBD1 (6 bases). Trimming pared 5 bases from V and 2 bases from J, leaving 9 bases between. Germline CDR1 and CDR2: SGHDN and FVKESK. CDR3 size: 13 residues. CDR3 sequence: CASSERGQETQYF. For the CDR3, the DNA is TGTGCCAGCAGCGAGAGGGGGCAAGAGACCCAGTACTTC.

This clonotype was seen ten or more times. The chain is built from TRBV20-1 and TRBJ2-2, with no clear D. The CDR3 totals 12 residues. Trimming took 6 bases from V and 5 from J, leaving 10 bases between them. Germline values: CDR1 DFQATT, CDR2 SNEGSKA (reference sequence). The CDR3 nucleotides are TGCAGTGCCCTCCATAAAACCGGGGAGCTGTTTTTT. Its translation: CSALHKTGELFF.

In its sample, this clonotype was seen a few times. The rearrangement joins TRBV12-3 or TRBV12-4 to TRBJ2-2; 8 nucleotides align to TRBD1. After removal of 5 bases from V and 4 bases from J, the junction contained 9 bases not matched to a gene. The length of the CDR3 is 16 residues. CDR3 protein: CASSPQGAKATGELFF. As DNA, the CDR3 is TGTGCCAGCAGTCCGCAGGGGGCGAAAGCCACCGGGGAGCTGTTTTTT.

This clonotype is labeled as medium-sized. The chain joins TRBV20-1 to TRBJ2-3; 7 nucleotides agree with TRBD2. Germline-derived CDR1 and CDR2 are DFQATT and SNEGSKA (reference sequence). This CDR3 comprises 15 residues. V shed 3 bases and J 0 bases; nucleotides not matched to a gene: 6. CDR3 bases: TGCAGTGCTAGGCTCGCGGGAGTAAGCACAGATACGCAGTATTTT. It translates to CSARLAGVSTDTQYF.

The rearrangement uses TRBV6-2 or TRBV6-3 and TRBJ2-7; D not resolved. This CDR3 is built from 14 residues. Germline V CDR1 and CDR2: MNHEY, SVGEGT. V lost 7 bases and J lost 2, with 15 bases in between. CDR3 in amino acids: CASTDWQSAYEQYF. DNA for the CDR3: TGTGCCAGCACCGACTGGCAGTCAGCCTACGAGCAGTACTTC.

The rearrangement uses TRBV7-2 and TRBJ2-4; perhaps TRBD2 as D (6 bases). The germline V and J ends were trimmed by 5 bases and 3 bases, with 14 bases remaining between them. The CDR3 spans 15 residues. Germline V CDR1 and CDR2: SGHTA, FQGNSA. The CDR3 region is CASSLLRGDKNIQYF. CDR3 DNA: TGTGCCAGCAGCCTGCTGCGCGGGGACAAAAACATTCAGTACTTC.

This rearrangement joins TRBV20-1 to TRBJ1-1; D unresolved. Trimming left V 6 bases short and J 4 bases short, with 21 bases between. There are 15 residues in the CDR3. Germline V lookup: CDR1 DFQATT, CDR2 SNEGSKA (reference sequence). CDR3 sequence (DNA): TGCAGTGCCTTCCCGAACCTTGGTTGGGGCACTGAAGCTTTCTTT. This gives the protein CSAFPNLGWGTEAFF.

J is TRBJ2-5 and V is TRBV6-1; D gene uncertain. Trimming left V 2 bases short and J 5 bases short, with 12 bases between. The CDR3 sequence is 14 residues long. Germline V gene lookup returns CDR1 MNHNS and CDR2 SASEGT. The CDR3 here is CASSERKGWETQYF. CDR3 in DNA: TGTGCCAGCAGTGAACGGAAGGGATGGGAGACCCAGTACTTC.

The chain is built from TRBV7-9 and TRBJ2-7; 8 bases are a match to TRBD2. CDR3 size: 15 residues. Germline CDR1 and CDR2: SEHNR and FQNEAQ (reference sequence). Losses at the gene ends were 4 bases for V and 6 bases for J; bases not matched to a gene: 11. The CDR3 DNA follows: TGTGCCAGCAGCTCCTATACGGTGACTAGCGTCGAGCAGTACTTC. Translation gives CASSSYTVTSVEQYF.

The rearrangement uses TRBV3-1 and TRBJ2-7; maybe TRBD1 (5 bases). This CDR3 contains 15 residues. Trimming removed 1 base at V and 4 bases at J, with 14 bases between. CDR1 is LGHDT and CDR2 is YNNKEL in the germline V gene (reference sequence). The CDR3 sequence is CASSQAVRGSYEQYF. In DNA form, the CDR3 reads TGTGCCAGCAGCCAAGCGGTAAGGGGATCTTACGAGCAGTACTTC.